This TCR beta chain originates from a study of T cells in Graves' hyperthyroidism and ophthalmopathy. As for the study in general: The initial diagnosis was the point when peripheral blood was collected, ahead of any treatment. Study outcomes and limitations: Blood also carried most thyroid clonotypes expanded above 0.001. Stable hyperthyroidism and ophthalmopathy were separated using 13 V-J signatures.

This CDR3 contains 21 residues. Unmatched junction bases numbered 20, after V lost 0 bases and J lost 4 bases. Germline V gene sequence: CDR1 PRHDT, CDR2 FYEKMQ (reference sequence). The investigators amplified TCR beta CDR3 regions from RNA transcripts. First-round RT-PCR with HTBI primers amplified the TCR CDR3 region. Each CDR3 protein is one row after TCRdb ran MiXCR on the multiplex PCR reads. The data contain hundreds of thousands of distinct CDR3 sequences, around 22% of them singletons. This clonotype was seen repeatedly, ten times or more. Its antigen is still unknown. The chain joins TRBV13 to TRBJ2-3; 9 bases are shared with TRBD1. Sequenced sample: blood. The sequence came from a woman aged 25 to 39 with Graves' ophthalmopathy. CDR3: CASSLGYIGLPGQGLADTQYF. The CDR3, as DNA: TGTGCCAGCAGCTTAGGATATATCGGACTACCGGGACAGGGTCTGGCAGATACGCAGTATTTT.